The entry below describes one T cell receptor (beta chain). What it binds is not known. The data were taken from a study of blood T cells in healthy people across ages. Study outcomes and limitations: Estimates drawn from one million T cells were deemed to understate diversity.

Germline V gives CDR1 LGHNA, CDR2 YNFKEQ. Unmatched junction bases numbered 8, after V lost 0 bases and J lost 3 bases. There are 17 residues in the CDR3. Investigators took about 9.4 milliliters of peripheral blood from every donor. A second PCR, run for about 6 to 12 cycles, used a sample-barcoded 5' primer plus a J-beta primer mix. Researchers report that a template-switch adaptor with 12 random nucleotides tagged each cDNA molecule. At least 2.5 million CDR3-containing paired-end reads were obtained per sample. TCRdb ran MiXCR on the 5' RACE reads and lists one entry per CDR3 protein. The repertoire includes 1.5 million to 2 million distinct CDR3 sequences, roughly 49% of them detected once, and over 2% sits in the top ten.

Specimen: blood. V gene TRBV4-2 combines with J gene TRBJ1-1; 9 bases line up with TRBD1. The receptor comes from a woman aged 40 to 49 in good health. CDR3 protein: CASSQDGTGFRHTEAFF. The CDR3 nucleotides read TGTGCCAGCAGCCAAGATGGGACAGGGTTTCGGCACACTGAAGCTTTCTTT.